The source of this TCR beta chain is a study of cytomegalovirus exposure and HLA in healthy donors. Study-wide background: Previous work identified 120 million or so unique TCR beta sequences from 150 million to 200 million T cells.

Primers: 60 Vbeta forward and 13 Jbeta reverse. The protocol was immunoSEQ multiplex PCR, while the TCRdb copy is restricted to in-frame clones and leaves out a portion. Of 55,000 to 80,000 clones in the sample, roughly 73% are singletons; the top ten hold roughly 25%. V gave up 0 bases and J gave up 0 bases, with 9 bases separating them. Germline V gene sequence: CDR1 MNHEY, CDR2 SMNVEV (reference sequence). This CDR3 contains 16 residues. Source material: PBMCs. V and J are TRBV27 and TRBJ2-4; D is unclear. The sequence came from a woman between 40 and 50 years old in good health and CMV-seropositive. CDR3 sequence (DNA): TGTGCCAGCAGTTTATCGAAGACTCTAGCCAAAAACATTCAGTACTTC. Translation gives CASSLSKTLAKNIQYF.